The sequence of this TCR beta chain was determined in a study of CD8 T cells in acute hepatitis C reinfection (dated by TCRdb to the early 2020s). Context from the whole study: The TCRbeta repertoire of CD8+ T cells specific for the HCV NS3-1073 epitope was profiled during acute infection and after viral clearance. Paired acute and follow-up samples were contributed by four of the spontaneous resolvers. The study at large found these results: NS3-1073 specific cells were too rare to sort in chronically infected subjects, so no follow-up repertoires exist for those subjects. Because bulk sequencing covered only the TCRbeta chain, the alphabeta pairing of public clonotypes could not be determined. NS3-1073 specific repertoires were highly diverse, with no significant diversity differences between acute resolver, follow-up resolver and acute chronic samples. CDR3 sequences shared with other epitopes were rarely observed, and exact matching may have been limited by differing sequencing approaches. Regardless of outcome, about 12 public clonotypes were found, and one public clonotype used V04-02/J02-02.

This specimen's time point label, per the study, means: naive CD8 control sorted from an acute-time-point sample. Enrolled in the Montreal Hepatitis C Cohort (HEPCO) in Canada, the donors were people who inject drugs, and these donors were followed every 3 months. Acute primary HCV infection was defined by a positive HCV RNA or antibody test following a negative test within the previous 24 weeks. Surface staining used CD3, CD8 and CD45RO antibodies, with an aqua fixable dye to exclude dead cells. The cohort additionally had a handful of subjects who developed chronic infection, which was defined as HCV RNA positivity at 24 weeks. Once thawed from cryostorage, peripheral blood mononuclear cells underwent negative selection via the MACS CD8+ T cell Isolation Kit to obtain CD8+ T cells. A BD FACSAria II cell sorter was used for cell sorting. Genomic DNA was extracted from FACS-sorted cells, and TCRbeta chain sequencing was performed through the commercial immunoSEQ service. From the authors' description of their analysis: ImmunoSEQ Analyzer software v3.0 and R v3.5.1 were the tools used to analyze the repertoire data. Sequences containing stop codons or out-of-frame rearrangements were removed, so only productive rearrangements were analyzed. The sequencing provider supplied the Simpson diversity, Shannon entropy, CDR3 length and nucleotide addition metrics. Based on frequency, clonotypes were placed into dominant, sub-dominant, low or lowest abundance groups, and clonotypes under 0.1% were left out of most analyses. A CDR3 amino acid clonotype was designated public if detected in at least two subjects at a cumulative frequency of at least 0.5%. The clones in this table, taken by TCRdb from immuneACCESS, are in-frame only. Not every clone is retained; where verified, under half of the shortfall comes from an unresolved V gene, and the cause of the rest is unknown. The DNA gave D and trimming, while V, J and clone size come from that table. In this sample the table shows over 35,000 clones, just under 90% of which occur a single time. In total, the top ten clones hold roughly 0.46% of the sample.

This clone was detected once. The specificity of this receptor is unknown. Base qualities are not recorded, but no much larger clone differs from it by a single base. This TCR was sampled from a man between 25 and 39 years old with chronic hepatitis C. The sample comprised naive CD8+ T cells from PBMCs. The cell subset or site label for this specimen denotes: sorted total naive CD45RO-negative CD8+ T cells.

The nucleotide sequence reads TGTGCCAGCAGCTCCCGACTAGCGGATGAGCAGTTCTTC. Its protein reads: CASSSRLADEQFF. The chain employs TRBV4-2 and TRBJ2-1, with 9 bases matching TRBD2. V is cut back by 5 bases and J by 8 bases, with 4 bases in the junction unmatched. Per the germline V gene, LGHNA is the CDR1 and YNFKEQ is the CDR2. From its cysteine to its phenylalanine, the CDR3 spans 13 amino acids. Of the read, only the CDR3 DNA is kept; its 39 bases are in frame from base 1.